The clone carrying this T cell receptor (beta chain) came up a few times. The antigen is unknown. Library preparation (for TCRbeta) was performed with unique molecular identifiers. TCRdb independently ran MiXCR on the PCR reads; one entry per CDR3 protein. The sample carries about 640,000 distinct CDR3 sequences, around 13% recorded once. This record comes from a study of T-cell reconstitution after alpha-beta-depleted transplantation in children. Overall study findings and caveats: From newly produced T cells came most of the T-cell counts and diversity one year after transplant.

Sequenced here: PBMCs, mostly from graft donor cells, sampled 360 days after TCRalphabeta/CD19-depleted stem cell transplant. The sequence derives from a male patient younger than 18 who had a stem cell transplant for acute myeloid leukemia, so the T cells may come from the graft donor.

CDR3 in amino acids: CAISSTSGQETQYF. The CDR3 bases are TGTGCCATCAGTTCGACTAGCGGTCAAGAGACCCAGTACTTC. V is TRBV10-3 and J is TRBJ2-5; TRBD2 matches 9 bases. Germline V gene sequence: CDR1 ENHRY, CDR2 SYGVKD. V shed 5 bases and J 2 bases; nucleotides not matched to a gene: 3. CDR3 length: 14 amino acids.